Presented here are 22 T cell receptor beta chains from one specimen sequenced in a study of CXCR3-negative and CXCR3-positive naive CD8 T cells. TRB cDNA libraries were made by UMI-labeled 5' RACE. TCRdb derives one entry per CDR3 protein from the 5' RACE reads, leaving out DNA. Recorded for this sample: 75,000 to 90,000 distinct CDR3 sequences. Study-wide results and caveats: Naive cells with CXCR3 showed TRB CDR3s that were more hydrophobic than those in CXCR3-negative naive cells.

No antigens are known for them. Sequenced sample: naive CXCR3+ CD8+ T cells from blood. Documented subset: CD45RO-CCR7+CD27+CD95- naive CD8+ T cells expressing CXCR3 (TNR3+). All receptors derive from a human donor in good health. Some clones in this sample may be carry-over from other donors' samples.

The chain couples TRBV5-6 to TRBJ1-2; TCRdb outputs TRBD1, but without DNA this stays unchecked. The CDR3 runs 15 residues. Germline CDR1 is SGHDT and CDR2 is YYEEEE. The CDR3 loop reads CASSGDRPSIDGYTF.

The chain carries TRBV6-5 and TRBJ1-1. This CDR3 comprises 14 residues. Germline values: CDR1 MNHEY, CDR2 SVGAGI. CDR3 residues: CASSYSRGGTEAFF.

The chain uses TRBV14 and TRBJ1-1. Germline V gives CDR1 SGHDN, CDR2 FVKESK. The CDR3 covers 14 residues. The CDR3 here is CASSPIGMNTEAFF.

CDR3 protein: CASSLAEGYTF. V gene TRBV12-3 or TRBV12-4 combines with J gene TRBJ1-2. The CDR3 runs to 11 residues.

The CDR3 protein is CASGVGGSYEQYF. V and J are TRBV5-1 and TRBJ2-7; TCRdb picks TRBD1, but there is no DNA to check that call. The germline V gene encodes CDR1 SGHRS and CDR2 YFSETQ. This CDR3 has 13 residues.

This chain uses TRBV2 with TRBJ2-2; TCRdb lists TRBD1, though no DNA is available to test this call. Germline V gene data show CDR1 as SNHLY and CDR2 as FYNNEI. This CDR3 contains 15 residues. CDR3 sequence reads: CATSGGQQNTGELFF.

The genes are TRBV20-1 and TRBJ2-1. The length of the CDR3 is 13 residues. Germline V gene data show CDR1 as DFQATT and CDR2 as SNEGSKA (reference sequence). CDR3 sequence: CSARDQTYNEQFF.

The chain employs TRBV7-3 and TRBJ1-1; TCRdb calls TRBD1, which cannot be checked without DNA. This CDR3 spans 13 amino acids. Looked up from germline, CDR1 is SGHTA and CDR2 is FQGTGA. CDR3 sequence reads: CASSLGQELEAFF. The full variable domain, with the rest looked up from reference TRBV7-3 and TRBJ1-1, is GAGVSQTPSNKVTEKGKYVELRCDPISGHTALYWYRQSLGQGPEFLIYFQGTGAADDSGLPNDRFFAVRPEGSVSTLKIQRTERGDSAVYLCASSLGQELEAFFGQGTRLTVV.

This chain joins TRBV5-5 and TRBJ2-7. Per the germline V gene, CDR1 is SGHKS and CDR2 is YYEKEE (reference sequence). This CDR3 contains 14 residues. CDR3 sequence reads: CASSSEVGAYEQYF.

The genes are TRBV28 and TRBJ1-5; TCRdb returns TRBD1, unconfirmable since there is no DNA. Looked up from germline, CDR1 is MDHEN and CDR2 is SYDVKM. The CDR3 has 15 residues. The CDR3: CASRTGDRSNQPQHF.

The chain has TRBV9 and TRBJ1-2; TCRdb selects TRBD1, and the lack of DNA leaves this call unchecked. Germline lookup yields CDR1 SGDLS and CDR2 YYNGEE. The length of the CDR3 is 14 residues. This CDR3 is CASSVAGGVYGYTF. The full variable domain, its missing parts supplied by reference TRBV9 and TRBJ1-2, is DSGVTQTPKHLITATGQRVTLRCSPRSGDLSVYWYQQSLDQGLQFLIQYYNGEERAKGNILERFSAQQFPDLHSELNLSSLELGDSALYFCASSVAGGVYGYTFGSGTRLTVV.

This rearrangement joins TRBV6-2 or TRBV6-3 to TRBJ2-1. Germline V lookup: CDR1 MNHEY, CDR2 SVGEGT. The CDR3 loop spans 14 amino acids. The CDR3 loop is CASSPVRAHNEQFF.

The rearrangement joins TRBV7-9 to TRBJ1-1. Looked up from germline, CDR1 is SEHNR and CDR2 is FQNEAQ (reference sequence). The CDR3 totals 14 residues. CDR3 residues: CASRPTGEGDEAFF.

The chain uses TRBV28 and TRBJ2-5; TCRdb reports TRBD1, a call that lacks DNA to check it against. This CDR3 has 15 amino acids. Germline CDR1 MDHEN, CDR2 SYDVKM. The CDR3 sequence is CASSFWGQQQETQYF.

The chain recombines TRBV28 with TRBJ2-7; TCRdb outputs TRBD2, but without DNA this stays unchecked. Germline loops: CDR1 MDHEN, CDR2 SYDVKM. The CDR3 totals 14 residues. The CDR3 loop reads CASSFGGVFYEQYF.

The chain employs TRBV20-1 and TRBJ2-7; no DNA is available, so the TRBD2 call from TCRdb remains unchecked. CDR3 length: 16 amino acids. Germline V CDR1 and CDR2: DFQATT, SNEGSKA (reference sequence). CDR3 residues: CSARDQEAGENYEQYF.

The rearrangement joins TRBV6-5 to TRBJ2-1; TCRdb indicates TRBD2, and absent DNA this call remains unverified. Germline V gene sequence: CDR1 MNHEY, CDR2 SVGAGI. This CDR3 region has 12 residues. The CDR3 loop reads CASSSVAGGQFF.

CDR3 region: CSVGETSPNEQFF. V gene TRBV29-1 combines with J gene TRBJ2-1; TCRdb's D call of TRBD1 is untestable without DNA. Germline assignment: CDR1 SQVTM and CDR2 ANQGSEA. The CDR3 spans 13 residues.

The chain carries TRBV6-1 and TRBJ2-3. Looked up from germline, CDR1 is MNHNS and CDR2 is SASEGT. This CDR3 has 15 residues. Here the CDR3 reads CASSRPALYTDTQYF.

The chain employs TRBV4-1 and TRBJ2-1; the D call from TCRdb, TRBD2, cannot be confirmed without DNA. This CDR3 has 19 residues. The germline V gene encodes CDR1 MGHRA and CDR2 YSYEKL. Here the CDR3 reads CASSPRTSGGDSSYNEQFF.

The chain carries TRBV7-9 and TRBJ2-5; as DNA is missing, the TRBD1 call by TCRdb cannot be tested. The CDR3 covers 16 residues. CDR1 is SEHNR and CDR2 is FQNEAQ in the germline V gene (reference sequence). The CDR3 region is CASGPTGGAFRETQYF.

This chain's CDR3 is CASSLTSGAPYEQYF. This chain connects TRBV5-1 to TRBJ2-7; no DNA is available, so the TRBD2 call from TCRdb remains unchecked. The CDR3 length is 15 residues. Germline lookup yields CDR1 SGHRS and CDR2 YFSETQ.